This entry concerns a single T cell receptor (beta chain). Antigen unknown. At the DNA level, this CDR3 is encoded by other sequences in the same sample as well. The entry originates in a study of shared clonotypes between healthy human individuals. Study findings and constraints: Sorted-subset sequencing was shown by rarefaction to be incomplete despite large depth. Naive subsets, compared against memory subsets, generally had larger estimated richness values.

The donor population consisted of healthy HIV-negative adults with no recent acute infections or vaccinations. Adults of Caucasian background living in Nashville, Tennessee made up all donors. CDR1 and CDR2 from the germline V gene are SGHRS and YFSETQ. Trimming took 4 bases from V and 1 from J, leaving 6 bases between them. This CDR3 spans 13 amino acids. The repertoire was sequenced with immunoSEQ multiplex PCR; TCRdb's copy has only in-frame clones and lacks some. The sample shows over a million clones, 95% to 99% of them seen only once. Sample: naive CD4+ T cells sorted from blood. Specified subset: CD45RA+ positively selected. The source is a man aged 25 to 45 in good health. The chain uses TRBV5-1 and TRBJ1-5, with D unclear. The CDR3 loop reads CASSLGSNQPQHF. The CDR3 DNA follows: TGCGCCAGCAGCCTGGGGAGCAATCAGCCCCAGCATTTT.